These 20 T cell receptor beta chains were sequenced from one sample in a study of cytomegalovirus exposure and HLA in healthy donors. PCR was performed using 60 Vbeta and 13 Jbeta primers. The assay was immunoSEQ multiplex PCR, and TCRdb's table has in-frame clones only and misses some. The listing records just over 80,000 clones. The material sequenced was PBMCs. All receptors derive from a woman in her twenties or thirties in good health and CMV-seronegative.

CDR3 residues: CASTGLAGAIQYEQYF. The CDR3 DNA reads TGTGCCAGCACGGGACTAGCGGGAGCGATACAGTACGAGCAGTACTTC. The chain combines TRBV28 with TRBJ2-7; 14 bases are shared with TRBD2. V gave up 7 bases and J gave up 4 bases; unmatched junction bases: 9. CDR3 size: 16 residues. Germline assignment: CDR1 MDHEN and CDR2 SYDVKM.

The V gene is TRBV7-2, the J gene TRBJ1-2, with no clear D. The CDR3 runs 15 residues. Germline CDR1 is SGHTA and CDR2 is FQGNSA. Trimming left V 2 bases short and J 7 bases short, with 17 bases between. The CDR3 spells CASSLPRDLGFGYTF. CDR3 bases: TGTGCCAGCAGCTTACCCCGGGATTTAGGGTTTGGCTACACCTTC.

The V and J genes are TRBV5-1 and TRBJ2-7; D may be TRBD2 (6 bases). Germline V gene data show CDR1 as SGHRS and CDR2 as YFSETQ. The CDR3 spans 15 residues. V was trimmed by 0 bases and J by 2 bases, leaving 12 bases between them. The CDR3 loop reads CASSLVAGSAYEQYF. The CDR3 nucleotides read TGCGCCAGCAGCTTGGTGGCGGGAAGCGCCTACGAGCAGTACTTC.

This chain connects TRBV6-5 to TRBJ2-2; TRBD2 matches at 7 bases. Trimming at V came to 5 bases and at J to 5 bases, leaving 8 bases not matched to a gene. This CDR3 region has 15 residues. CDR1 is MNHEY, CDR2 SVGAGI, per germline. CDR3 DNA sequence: TGTGCCAGCAGTCCTTCTCGCGGGGGAACCGGGGAGCTGTTTTTT. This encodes CASSPSRGGTGELFF.

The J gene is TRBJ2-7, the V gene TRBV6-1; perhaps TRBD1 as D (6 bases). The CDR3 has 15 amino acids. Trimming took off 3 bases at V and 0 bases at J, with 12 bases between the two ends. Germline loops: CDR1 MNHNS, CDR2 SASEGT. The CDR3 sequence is CASSDQGHPSYEQYF. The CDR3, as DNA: TGTGCCAGCAGTGACCAGGGACACCCCTCCTACGAGCAGTACTTC.

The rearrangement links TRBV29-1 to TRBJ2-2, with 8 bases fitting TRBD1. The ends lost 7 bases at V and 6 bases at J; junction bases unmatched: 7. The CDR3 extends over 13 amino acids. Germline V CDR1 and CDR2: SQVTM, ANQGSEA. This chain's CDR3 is CSATLDRAGELFF. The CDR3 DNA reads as TGCAGCGCAACATTGGACAGGGCCGGGGAGCTGTTTTTT.

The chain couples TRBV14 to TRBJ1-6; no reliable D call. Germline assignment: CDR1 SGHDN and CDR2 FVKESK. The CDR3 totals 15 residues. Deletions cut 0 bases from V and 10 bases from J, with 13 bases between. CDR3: CASSQDPAGRSPLHF. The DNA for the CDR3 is TGTGCCAGCAGCCAAGATCCCGCAGGAAGATCACCCCTCCACTTT.

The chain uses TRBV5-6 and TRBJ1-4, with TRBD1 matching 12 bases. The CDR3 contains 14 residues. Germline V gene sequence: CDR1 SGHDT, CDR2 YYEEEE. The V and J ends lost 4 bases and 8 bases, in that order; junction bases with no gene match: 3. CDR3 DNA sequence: TGTGCCAGCAGCCTGGGGACAGGGGGCGAAAAACTGTTTTTT. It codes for CASSLGTGGEKLFF.

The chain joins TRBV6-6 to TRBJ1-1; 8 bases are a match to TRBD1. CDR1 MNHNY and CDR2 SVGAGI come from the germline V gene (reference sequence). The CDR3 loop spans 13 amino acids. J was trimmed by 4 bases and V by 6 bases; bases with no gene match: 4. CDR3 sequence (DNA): TGTGCCAGCAGGGGGACAGGTTTCACTGAAGCTTTCTTT. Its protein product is CASRGTGFTEAFF.

CDR3 region: CASSYDSNTEAFF. Here the CDR3 DNA reads TGTGCCAGCAGTTACGACAGTAACACTGAAGCTTTCTTT. The chain carries TRBV6-5 and TRBJ1-1, with D perhaps matching TRBD1 (5 bases). Germline values: CDR1 MNHEY, CDR2 SVGAGI. The length of the CDR3 is 13 residues. Trimming removed 2 bases from V and 2 bases from J, with 6 bases in between.

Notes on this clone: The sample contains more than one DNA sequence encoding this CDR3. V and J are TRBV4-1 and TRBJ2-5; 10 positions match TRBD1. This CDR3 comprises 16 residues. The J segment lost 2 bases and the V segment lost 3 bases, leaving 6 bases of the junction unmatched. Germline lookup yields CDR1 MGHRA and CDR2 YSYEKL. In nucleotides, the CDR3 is TGCGCCAGCAGCCAGGGGACAGGGGCAACGCAAGAGACCCAGTACTTC. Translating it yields CASSQGTGATQETQYF.

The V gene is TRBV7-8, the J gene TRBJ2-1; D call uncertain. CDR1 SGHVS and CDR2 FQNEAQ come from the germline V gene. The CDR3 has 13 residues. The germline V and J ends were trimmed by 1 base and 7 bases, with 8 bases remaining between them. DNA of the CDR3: TGTGCCAGCAGCTTAGTCTGGCAGAATGAGCAGTTCTTC. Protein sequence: CASSLVWQNEQFF.

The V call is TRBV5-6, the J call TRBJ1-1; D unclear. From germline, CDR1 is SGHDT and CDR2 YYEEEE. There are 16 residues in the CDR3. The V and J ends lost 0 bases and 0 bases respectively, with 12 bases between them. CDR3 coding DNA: TGTGCCAGCAGCTTGGGCGGCAGCCTCATGAACACTGAAGCTTTCTTT. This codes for CASSLGGSLMNTEAFF.

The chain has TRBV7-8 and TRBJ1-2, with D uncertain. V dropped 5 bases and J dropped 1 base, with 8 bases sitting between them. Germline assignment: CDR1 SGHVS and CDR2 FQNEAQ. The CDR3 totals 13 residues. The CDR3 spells CASSLSNNYGYTF. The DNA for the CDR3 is TGTGCCAGCAGCCTATCCAATAACTATGGCTACACCTTC.

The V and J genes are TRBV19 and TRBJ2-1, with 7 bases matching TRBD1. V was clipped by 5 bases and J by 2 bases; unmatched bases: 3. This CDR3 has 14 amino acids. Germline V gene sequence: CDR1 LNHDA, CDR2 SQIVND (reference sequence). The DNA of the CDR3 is TGTGCCAGTAGTCCCCAGGGGGCCTACAATGAGCAGTTCTTC. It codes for CASSPQGAYNEQFF.

The CDR3 nucleotides read TGCAGCGGGCGCCGGGACAGGAACACTGAAGCTTTCTTT. It yields the protein CSGRRDRNTEAFF. The J gene is TRBJ1-1, the V gene TRBV29-1; 7 bases are shared with TRBD1. There are 13 residues in the CDR3. V lost 7 bases, J lost 1 base, and 6 bases stayed unmatched. Germline V gives CDR1 SQVTM, CDR2 ANQGSEA.

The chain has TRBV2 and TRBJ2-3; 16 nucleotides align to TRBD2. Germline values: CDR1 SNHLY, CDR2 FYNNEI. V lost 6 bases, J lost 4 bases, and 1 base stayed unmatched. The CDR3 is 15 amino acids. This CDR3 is CASRGLAGGSDTQYF. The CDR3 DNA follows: TGTGCCAGCAGGGGACTAGCGGGGGGGTCAGATACGCAGTATTTT.

The CDR3 nucleotides are TGCGCCAGCAGCTTGGATACAGGGGGCGTCGGCTATGGCTACACCTTC. This encodes CASSLDTGGVGYGYTF. This sequence joins TRBV5-1 and TRBJ1-2; 9 nucleotides agree with TRBD1. With 0 bases clipped from V and 4 bases from J, the junction kept 7 bases outside the gene matches. The CDR3 has 16 amino acids. In germline, CDR1 is SGHRS, CDR2 YFSETQ.

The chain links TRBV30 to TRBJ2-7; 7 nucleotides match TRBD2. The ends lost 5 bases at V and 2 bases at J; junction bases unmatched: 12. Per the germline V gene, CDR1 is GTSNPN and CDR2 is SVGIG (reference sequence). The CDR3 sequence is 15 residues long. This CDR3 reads CAWGFAGAGPYEQYF. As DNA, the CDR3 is TGTGCCTGGGGATTCGCGGGAGCGGGGCCCTACGAGCAGTACTTC.

The CDR3 protein is CASSPEREPQETQYF. The DNA for the CDR3 is TGTGCCAGCAGCCCCGAGCGGGAACCCCAAGAGACCCAGTACTTC. The chain combines TRBV7-9 with TRBJ2-5, with TRBD2 identical over 7 bases. The CDR3 consists of 15 residues. V was pared by 5 bases and J by 1 base, with 7 bases of the junction left unmatched. The V gene's germline CDR1 is SEHNR and CDR2 FQNEAQ (reference sequence). Based on the CDR3 plus reference TRBV7-9 and TRBJ2-5, the full variable domain is DTGVSQNPRHKITKRGQNVTFRCDPISEHNRLYWYRQTLGQGPEFLTYFQNEAQLEKSRLLSDRFSAERPKGSFSTLEIQRTEQGDSAMYLCASSPEREPQETQYFGPGTRLLVL.